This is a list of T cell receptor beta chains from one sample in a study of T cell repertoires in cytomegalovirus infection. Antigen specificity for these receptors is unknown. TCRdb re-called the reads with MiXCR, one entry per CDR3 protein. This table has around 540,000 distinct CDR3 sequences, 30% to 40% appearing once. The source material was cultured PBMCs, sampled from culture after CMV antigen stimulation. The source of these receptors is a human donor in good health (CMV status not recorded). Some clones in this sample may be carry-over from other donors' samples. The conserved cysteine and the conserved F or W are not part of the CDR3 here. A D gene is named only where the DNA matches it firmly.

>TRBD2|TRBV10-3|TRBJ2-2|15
AINPSGSGANTGELF
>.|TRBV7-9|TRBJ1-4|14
ASSWSRVEANEKLF
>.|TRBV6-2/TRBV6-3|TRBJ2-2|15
ASSLSTNELFTGELF
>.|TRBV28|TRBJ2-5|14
ASSFLVGQSQETQY
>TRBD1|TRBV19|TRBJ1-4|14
ASSFTGVGTNEKLF
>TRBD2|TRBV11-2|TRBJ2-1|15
ASSPETSGNSYNEQF
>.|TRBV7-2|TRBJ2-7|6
ASRRSY
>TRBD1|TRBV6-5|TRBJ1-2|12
ASSYSTGNYGYT
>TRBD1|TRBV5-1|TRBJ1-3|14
ASSTGQADSGNTIY
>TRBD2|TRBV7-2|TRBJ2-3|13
ASSPGLAGSDTQY
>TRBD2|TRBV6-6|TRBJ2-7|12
ASSYLAGVEPLY
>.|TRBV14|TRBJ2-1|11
ASSHLSINEQF
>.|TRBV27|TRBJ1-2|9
ATSEGYGYT
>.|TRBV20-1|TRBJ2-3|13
SAPRQVLNTDTQY